This TCR beta chain was documented in a study of blood T cell repertoires in COVID-19. Study-wide context: Specimens from acute and convalescent COVID-19 originated in the United States, Italy and Spain. Sample material is recorded as cDNA or gDNA derived from T cells, B-cell-depleted T cells, or PBMCs.

Germline values: CDR1 LGHDT, CDR2 YNNKEL (reference sequence). This CDR3 spans 16 amino acids. V gave up 1 base and J gave up 7 bases, with 16 bases separating them. Original data processing: The authors estimated nucleated cell counts from reference gene primer amplification. TCRdb's table, derived via immunoSEQ multiplex PCR, lists solely in-frame clones and lacks some. The D gene and trimming were derived from the DNA, and the V and J assignments and clone size from that table. The table has some 280,000 clones, approximately 86% seen once. The origin of this receptor is a woman between 45 and 60 years old with active or convalescent COVID-19. Material for sequencing was peripheral blood. The rearrangement uses TRBV3-1 (or the pseudogene TRBV3-2) and TRBJ2-2, with D uncertain. The CDR3 is CASSQGASALDGELFF. CDR3 DNA: TGTGCCAGCAGCCAAGGGGCCTCGGCCTTGGACGGGGAGCTGTTTTTT.